The 10 T cell receptor beta chains below all came from one sample that was sequenced in a study of cytomegalovirus exposure and HLA in healthy donors. The PCR had 60 Vbeta and 13 Jbeta primers. TCRdb's table, derived via immunoSEQ multiplex PCR, lists solely in-frame clones and lacks some. The data contain 100,000 to 150,000 clones, 65% to 75% of them seen just once; the ten biggest clones take up more than 3.5%. Sequenced sample: PBMCs. The receptors were gathered from a man between 40 and 49 years old in good health and CMV-seropositive.

The rearrangement uses TRBV9 and TRBJ1-4; D is ambiguous. CDR3 size: 14 residues. V was shortened by 0 bases and J by 8 bases, with 11 bases between the two germline ends. The V gene's germline CDR1 is SGDLS and CDR2 YYNGEE. The CDR3 reads CASSVGRVDEKLFF. Written as DNA, the CDR3 is TGTGCCAGCAGCGTAGGGCGGGTGGACGAAAAACTGTTTTTT.

The V and J genes are TRBV2 and TRBJ1-2; TRBD1 is a possible D gene (5 bases). Germline values: CDR1 SNHLY, CDR2 FYNNEI. The CDR3 is 12 residues long. Trimming cost V 4 bases and J 4 bases, with 7 bases left between them. CDR3 sequence: CASSGQLYGYTF. Written as DNA, the CDR3 is TGTGCCAGCAGTGGACAGCTCTATGGCTACACCTTC.

The chain has TRBV13 and TRBJ2-2; D call uncertain. The CDR3 has 14 residues. The V gene lost 2 bases and the J gene lost 1 base, with 5 bases spanning the gap. Germline V gene data show CDR1 as PRHDT and CDR2 as FYEKMQ (reference sequence). In nucleotides, the CDR3 is TGTGCCAGCAGCTTACGCAGGAACACCGGGGAGCTGTTTTTT. Protein: CASSLRRNTGELFF.

This clone has just one count. V usage is TRBV5-1 and J usage is TRBJ2-5; 10 bases align to TRBD1. The J segment lost 5 bases and the V segment lost 3 bases, leaving 10 bases of the junction unmatched. The CDR3 is 16 residues long. Germline lookup yields CDR1 SGHRS and CDR2 YFSETQ. In DNA form, the CDR3 reads TGCGCCAGCAGCTCGGGGGACAGGGGAAAAGGGGAGACCCAGTACTTC. Translating gives CASSSGDRGKGETQYF.

The chain recombines TRBV9 with TRBJ2-1; 9 bases are a match to TRBD2. The V gene end was trimmed by 3 bases and the J gene end by 8 bases; junction bases not matched to a gene: 9. The CDR3 contains 15 residues. Germline loops: CDR1 SGDLS, CDR2 YYNGEE. CDR3 amino acids: CASSARAGGQDEQFF. The CDR3 bases are TGTGCCAGCAGCGCCCGGGCGGGGGGGCAGGATGAGCAGTTCTTC.

The genes are TRBV4-2 and TRBJ2-4; the match to TRBD1 covers 7 bases. With 3 bases clipped from V and 5 bases from J, the junction kept 7 bases outside the gene matches. The V gene's germline CDR1 is LGHNA and CDR2 YNFKEQ. The CDR3 spans 15 residues. The CDR3 DNA sequence: TGTGCCAGCAGCCAGCGCGACAGGGTTGAAAACATTCAGTACTTC. Amino acids: CASSQRDRVENIQYF.

V usage is TRBV7-7 and J usage is TRBJ2-3; 8 positions match TRBD1. CDR3 size: 16 residues. With V trimmed by 5 bases and J by 0 bases, 7 bases remained unmatched. Germline values: CDR1 SSHAT, CDR2 FNYEAQ (reference sequence). The CDR3 nucleotides are TGTGCCAGCAGCCAAGGACAGGGAGCGAGCACAGATACGCAGTATTTT. This codes for CASSQGQGASTDTQYF.

The CDR3 reads CASSSPRRDREDGYTF. CDR3 bases: TGTGCCAGCAGCTCCCCCCGCCGGGACAGGGAAGACGGCTACACCTTC. The chain has TRBV7-9 and TRBJ1-2; 9 nucleotides align to TRBD1. V trimming: 4 bases; J trimming: 8 bases; junction bases outside the gene matches: 14. The CDR3 loop spans 16 amino acids. CDR1 SEHNR and CDR2 FQNEAQ come from the germline V gene (reference sequence). The whole variable domain, remainder taken from reference TRBV7-9 and TRBJ1-2, is DTGVSQNPRHKITKRGQNVTFRCDPISEHNRLYWYRQTLGQGPEFLTYFQNEAQLEKSRLLSDRFSAERPKGSFSTLEIQRTEQGDSAMYLCASSSPRRDREDGYTFGSGTRLTVV.

This chain connects TRBV28 to TRBJ1-5; 9 bases align to TRBD1. V lost 7 bases to trimming and J lost 7 bases; unmatched junction nucleotides: 8. This CDR3 has 14 residues. In germline, CDR1 is MDHEN, CDR2 SYDVKM. The DNA for the CDR3 is TGTGCCAGCATTCTTGGGACAGGGAAGCAGCCCCAGCATTTT. It is translated as CASILGTGKQPQHF.

The V and J genes are TRBV28 and TRBJ2-7, with 9 bases aligning to TRBD1. V lost 5 bases to trimming and J lost 5 bases; unmatched junction nucleotides: 10. The germline gives CDR1 MDHEN, CDR2 SYDVKM. The CDR3 has 15 residues. The DNA for the CDR3 is TGTGCCAGCAGTGGGGCAGGGACAGGGATACACGAGCAGTACTTC. This encodes CASSGAGTGIHEQYF.